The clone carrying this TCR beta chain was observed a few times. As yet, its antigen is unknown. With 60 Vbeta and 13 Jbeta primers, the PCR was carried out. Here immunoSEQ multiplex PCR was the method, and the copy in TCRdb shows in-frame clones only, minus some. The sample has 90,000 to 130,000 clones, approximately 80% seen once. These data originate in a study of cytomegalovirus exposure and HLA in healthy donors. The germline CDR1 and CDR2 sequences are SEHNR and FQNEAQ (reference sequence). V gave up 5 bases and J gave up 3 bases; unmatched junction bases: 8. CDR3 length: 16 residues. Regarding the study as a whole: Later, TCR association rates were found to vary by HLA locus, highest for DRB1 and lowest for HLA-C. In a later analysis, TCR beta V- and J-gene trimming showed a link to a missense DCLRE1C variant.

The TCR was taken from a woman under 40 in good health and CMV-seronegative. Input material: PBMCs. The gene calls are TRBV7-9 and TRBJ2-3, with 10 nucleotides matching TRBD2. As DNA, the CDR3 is TGTGCCAGCAGCCCTAGCGGGGGACAAATAACAGATACGCAGTATTTT. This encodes CASSPSGGQITDTQYF.